What follows are 3 T cell receptor beta chains derived from one specimen sequenced in a study of blood T cell repertoires in COVID-19. Assay: immunoSEQ multiplex PCR; the TCRdb copy retains only in-frame clones and omits some. The repertoire holds hundreds of thousands of clones, with more than 75% as singletons. Sequencing was done on a sample of peripheral blood. These receptors all stem from a man between 60 and 70 years old with acute or convalescent COVID-19.

The chain is built from TRBV5-1 and TRBJ2-7; D may be TRBD1 (7 bases). Trimming shortened V by 3 bases and J by 7 bases, and 23 bases separated the two germline ends. Germline CDR1 is SGHRS and CDR2 is YFSETQ. The length of the CDR3 is 16 residues. The CDR3 sequence: CASSSGKGARGDEQYF. CDR3 sequence (DNA): TGCGCCAGCAGCTCCGGGAAGGGGGCCAGGGGGGATGAGCAGTACTTC.

The V gene is TRBV27, the J gene TRBJ1-2, with D possibly TRBD1 on 5 matching bases. The V gene's germline CDR1 is MNHEY and CDR2 SMNVEV (reference sequence). The CDR3 has 16 residues. V gave up 5 bases and J gave up 8 bases, with 24 bases separating them. Here the CDR3 reads CASSPQGLRSPGGYTF. In nucleotides, the CDR3 is TGTGCCAGCAGTCCGCAGGGACTCCGGAGCCCGGGGGGCTACACCTTC.

The chain has TRBV5-8 and TRBJ2-1; TRBD1 aligns across 10 bases. The CDR3 length is 15 residues. With V trimmed by 6 bases and J by 8 bases, 11 bases remained unmatched. Germline-derived CDR1 and CDR2 are SGHTS and YDEGEE. The CDR3 DNA reads as TGTGCCAGCAACGGCGGGGACAGGGGTCCCCATGAGCAGTTCTTC. This translates into CASNGGDRGPHEQFF.